What follows are 19 T cell receptor beta chains derived from one specimen sequenced in a study of cytomegalovirus exposure and HLA in healthy donors. PCR was performed using 60 Vbeta and 13 Jbeta primers. Using immunoSEQ multiplex PCR, the repertoire was profiled, and TCRdb retains in-frame clones only, with some absent. Of approximately 170,000 clones in the sample, around 79% were seen once. Sequenced sample: PBMCs. These receptors came from a woman aged 18-29 years in good health and CMV-seronegative.

This sequence joins TRBV5-1 and TRBJ2-2; the match to TRBD1 covers 9 bases. V lost 0 bases to trimming and J lost 1 base; unmatched junction nucleotides: 4. This CDR3 contains 17 residues. CDR1 is SGHRS and CDR2 is YFSETQ in the germline V gene. CDR3 nucleotides: TGCGCCAGCAGCTTGGAAGGACAGGGGAGGAACACCGGGGAGCTGTTTTTT. Its translation is CASSLEGQGRNTGELFF.

This chain uses TRBV11-2 with TRBJ2-1; TRBD2 aligns across 7 bases. After removal of 3 bases from V and 2 bases from J, the junction contained 4 bases not matched to a gene. This CDR3 has 15 amino acids. Germline assignment: CDR1 SGHAT and CDR2 FQNNGV. The CDR3 here is CASSFSGLAYNEQFF. CDR3 bases: TGTGCCAGCAGCTTTAGCGGGCTGGCCTACAATGAGCAGTTCTTC.

The chain employs TRBV27 and TRBJ1-1; D call uncertain. Trimming cost V 6 bases and J 0 bases, with 17 bases left between them. The germline V gene has CDR1 MNHEY and CDR2 SMNVEV (reference sequence). This CDR3 spans 16 amino acids. The CDR3 here is CASSSLAEQLNTEAFF. The CDR3 nucleotides read TGTGCCAGCAGCTCCCTAGCCGAACAATTGAACACTGAAGCTTTCTTT.

The chain carries TRBV7-3 and TRBJ1-2; a possible D gene is TRBD1 (5 bases). Germline loops: CDR1 SGHTA, CDR2 FQGTGA. The CDR3 has 13 amino acids. The V and J ends lost 1 base and 6 bases respectively, with 9 bases between them. CDR3: CASSLRGGDGYTF. The CDR3 DNA is TGTGCCAGCAGCTTAAGGGGCGGTGATGGCTACACCTTC.

The CDR3 region is CASSEKAGGLTDTQYF. The DNA of the CDR3 is TGTGCCAGCAGTGAAAAGGCGGGGGGGCTAACAGATACGCAGTATTTT. This chain links TRBV2 with TRBJ2-3; TRBD2 matches 9 bases. This CDR3 is 16 amino acids long. V dropped 2 bases and J dropped 3; count of bases not matched to a gene: 6. Germline V CDR1 and CDR2: SNHLY, FYNNEI.

The chain combines TRBV10-2 with TRBJ2-7; 8 bases are a match to TRBD2. V shed 1 base, J shed 0 bases, and the junction held 8 bases outside the gene matches. The V gene's germline CDR1 is WSHSY and CDR2 SAAADI. The CDR3 covers 17 residues. The CDR3 coding sequence is TGCGCCAGCAGTGAGTACGGGAGGGGCCCCGCCTCCTACGAGCAGTACTTC. It is translated as CASSEYGRGPASYEQYF.

The chain uses TRBV11-3 and TRBJ2-1; 9 bases agree with TRBD1. Losses at the gene ends were 0 bases for V and 9 bases for J; bases not matched to a gene: 3. This CDR3 region has 14 residues. Per germline, CDR1 SGHNT and CDR2 YENEEA. DNA for the CDR3: TGTGCCAGCAGCTTAGAGACAGGGGGGACTGAGCAGTTCTTC. It specifies CASSLETGGTEQFF.

The chain recombines TRBV6-1 with TRBJ1-1, with TRBD1 matching 7 bases. The CDR3 extends over 16 amino acids. Germline V lookup: CDR1 MNHNS, CDR2 SASEGT. V was pared by 2 bases and J by 11 bases, with 17 bases of the junction left unmatched. The CDR3: CASSEPYGRGVIGAFF. In nucleotides, the CDR3 is TGTGCCAGCAGTGAACCCTACGGCAGGGGGGTGATAGGGGCTTTCTTT.

J is TRBJ2-1 and V is TRBV7-8; tentative D call: TRBD2 (6 bases). V lost 2 bases and J 4 bases, leaving 12 bases between the germline ends. The CDR3 totals 15 residues. Germline values: CDR1 SGHVS, CDR2 FQNEAQ. The CDR3 sequence: CASSLSEGPYNEQFF. CDR3 sequence (DNA): TGTGCCAGCAGCTTATCGGAGGGGCCTTACAATGAGCAGTTCTTC.

This chain uses TRBV27 with TRBJ2-7, with 12 bases matching TRBD2. This CDR3 region has 15 residues. V shed 4 bases and J 3 bases; nucleotides not matched to a gene: 4. Germline V gene lookup returns CDR1 MNHEY and CDR2 SMNVEV (reference sequence). CDR3 coding DNA: TGTGCCAGCAGTTACCGGACTAGCGGGATCTACGAGCAGTACTTC. Its translation is CASSYRTSGIYEQYF.

The chain carries TRBV19 and TRBJ2-1, with TRBD2 as a possible D gene (6 bases). CDR1 and CDR2 (germline): LNHDA, SQIVND (reference sequence). The CDR3 totals 15 residues. V lost 3 bases to trimming and J lost 8 bases, with 17 bases between them. The CDR3 DNA follows: TGTGCCAGTAGTATGTTCCTAGCGACGGGCTATGAGCAGTTCTTC. This codes for CASSMFLATGYEQFF.

This clone was recorded only once. The rearrangement joins TRBV11-2 to TRBJ2-5; D is possibly TRBD2 (5 bases). CDR3 length: 15 residues. V was pared by 1 base and J by 1 base, with 10 bases between. CDR1 and CDR2 from the germline V gene are SGHAT and FQNNGV. CDR3 residues: CASSLGWSGQETQYF. The CDR3 bases are TGTGCCAGCAGCTTAGGCTGGAGCGGCCAAGAGACCCAGTACTTC.

The V and J genes are TRBV5-1 and TRBJ2-2; possible D gene TRBD2, 7 bases. This CDR3 has 17 amino acids. CDR1 and CDR2 (germline): SGHRS, YFSETQ. Trimming removed 4 bases at V and 6 bases at J, with 22 bases between. This CDR3 is CASSRIVLQGGAGELFF. The CDR3, as DNA: TGCGCCAGCAGCCGAATAGTCCTACAGGGAGGGGCCGGGGAGCTGTTTTTT.

The J gene is TRBJ1-3, the V gene TRBV19; D uncertain. Between the trimmed V and J ends, which lost 4 bases and 0 bases, there was a span of 7 bases. The CDR3 consists of 14 residues. Germline CDR1 LNHDA, CDR2 SQIVND (reference sequence). CDR3 region: CASSTGSSGNTIYF. The CDR3 DNA sequence: TGTGCCAGTAGTACAGGATCCTCTGGAAACACCATATATTTT.

There are a few counts of this clone. This sequence joins TRBV4-1 and TRBJ1-2, with TRBD1 matching 8 bases. The CDR3 has 15 residues. Germline CDR1 MGHRA, CDR2 YSYEKL. V shed 1 base, J shed 4 bases, and the junction held 5 bases outside the gene matches. The CDR3 sequence: CASSQAPGGAYGYTF. CDR3 sequence (DNA): TGCGCCAGCAGCCAAGCTCCAGGGGGCGCCTATGGCTACACCTTC.

This clone was picked up one time. The chain links TRBV28 to TRBJ1-1; the D gene is possibly TRBD1 (5 bases). Trimming shortened V by 0 bases and J by 0 bases, and 11 bases separated the two germline ends. This CDR3 contains 16 residues. In germline, CDR1 is MDHEN, CDR2 SYDVKM. The CDR3 DNA sequence: TGTGCCAGCAGTTTATGGGAGGGGCCCATGAACACTGAAGCTTTCTTT. Translating it yields CASSLWEGPMNTEAFF.

The genes are TRBV30 and TRBJ1-2, with TRBD1 identical over 9 bases. Losses at the gene ends were 3 bases for V and 2 bases for J; bases not matched to a gene: 7. The CDR3 loop spans 15 amino acids. Germline V CDR1 and CDR2: GTSNPN, SVGIG (reference sequence). The CDR3 DNA sequence: TGTGCCTGGAGATACCGGGACAGGGAGAACTATGGCTACACCTTC. Protein sequence: CAWRYRDRENYGYTF.

The chain has TRBV28 and TRBJ1-5; TRBD1 is a possible D gene (5 bases). The CDR3 is 15 amino acids. Germline V lookup: CDR1 MDHEN, CDR2 SYDVKM. V lost 5 bases to trimming and J lost 3 bases, with 14 bases between them. CDR3 sequence: CASSPRSGLNQPQHF. The CDR3 region has the DNA TGTGCCAGCAGTCCAAGATCAGGGCTCAATCAGCCCCAGCATTTT.

This sequence joins TRBV6-1 and TRBJ2-5; 13 bases map to TRBD2. Germline CDR1 is MNHNS and CDR2 is SASEGT. J was trimmed by 5 bases and V by 4 bases; bases with no gene match: 4. The CDR3 runs 15 residues. The CDR3 is CASSGTSGSGETQYF. The CDR3 DNA follows: TGTGCCAGCAGTGGGACTAGCGGGAGTGGGGAGACCCAGTACTTC.